Listed below are T cell receptor beta chains from one sample, sequenced in a study of chemoradiotherapy in HPV16-positive cancers. Only in-frame clones appear in the TCRdb table, and some are missing; sequencing was by immunoSEQ multiplex PCR. This sample yields several hundred clones, of which about 72% are seen a single time; over 20% belongs to the top ten. The source material was tumor tissue, sampled from a patient who underwent chemoradiotherapy. Receptor source: a human donor with HPV-associated anogenital cancer. Each CDR3 is given with its conserved first and last residue. The D gene is left open where the match is weak. The size field is filled for only some rows; it gives once, few, many or a size class.

j_gene	d_gene	v_gene	abundance	CDR3nt	CDR3aa
TRBJ2-3	TRBD2	TRBV7-9	-	TGTGCCAGCAGCTTAATAGTAGCGGGGAGCGATACGCAGTATTTT	CASSLIVAGSDTQYF
TRBJ2-7	-	TRBV9	-	TGTGCCAGCAGCGTAGAAGGGACCGAGCAGTACTTC	CASSVEGTEQYF
TRBJ2-3	TRBD1	TRBV5-4	-	TGTGCCAGCAGCTCCGAAGGGGGCGCGGGAGATACGCAGTATTTT	CASSSEGGAGDTQYF
TRBJ2-7	TRBD1	TRBV5-6	-	TGTGCCAGCAGCCCCTTAACAGGGGAATACGAGCAGTACTTC	CASSPLTGEYEQYF
TRBJ2-1	-	TRBV9	-	TGTGCCAGCAGCCCCGTGGCCAGCTCCTACAATGAGCAGTTCTTC	CASSPVASSYNEQFF
TRBJ2-3	-	TRBV6-1	-	TGTGCCAGTCGAAGGCTAGCCGAAATAGATACGCAGTATTTT	CASRRLAEIDTQYF
TRBJ2-1	-	TRBV19	-	TGTGCCAGTAGTATACAGTCTATTTGGGGGTGGCCACACAATGAGCAGTTCTTC	CASSIQSIWGWPHNEQFF
TRBJ2-7	TRBD1	TRBV5-1	-	TGCGCCAGCAGCTTGCGACAGGGCTACGAGCAGTACTTC	CASSLRQGYEQYF
TRBJ1-2	-	TRBV2	-	TGTGCCAGCAGTGACACTGGCTACACCTTC	CASSDTGYTF
TRBJ2-1	-	TRBV7-6	-	TGTGCCAGCAGCTTAGCTCGAGGGGACTCCTACAATGAGCAGTTCTTC	CASSLARGDSYNEQFF
TRBJ2-7	-	TRBV28	few	TGTGCCAGCAGTTACTGGGCAGGGGACGAGCAGTACTTC	CASSYWAGDEQYF
TRBJ2-3	-	TRBV6-6	-	TGTGCCAGCAAGGGCACAGATACGCAGTATTTT	CASKGTDTQYF
TRBJ2-7	TRBD2	TRBV28	-	TGTGCCAGCAGTTTTGGACTAGCGGGATCGGGATACTCCTACGAGCAGTACTTC	CASSFGLAGSGYSYEQYF
TRBJ1-2	-	TRBV28	-	TGTGCCAGCAGCATAAATTGGGTTCGGGGCTACACCTTC	CASSINWVRGYTF
TRBJ1-1	-	TRBV10-3	-	TGTGCCATCGGAAGGGACAAGAACACTGAAGCTTTCTTT	CAIGRDKNTEAFF
TRBJ2-2	-	TRBV11-2	-	TGTGCCAGCAGCTTAGATCACAACGGAGCCAACACCGGGGAGCTGTTTTTT	CASSLDHNGANTGELFF
TRBJ2-1	TRBD1	TRBV10-3	-	TGTGCCATCAGAGACCAGGGGGATGAGCAGTTCTTC	CAIRDQGDEQFF
TRBJ1-2	-	TRBV4-1	-	TGCGCCAGCAGGCCACCTACAGGAAACTATGGCTACACCTTC	CASRPPTGNYGYTF
TRBJ2-6	-	TRBV11-2	-	TGTGCCAGCAGCTTAGCGGCAGGGGTCTTCTCTGGGGCCAACGTCCTGACTTTC	CASSLAAGVFSGANVLTF
TRBJ2-3	-	TRBV27	-	TGTGCCAGCAGTTGGGGGGGCCTACAGGGGTCCAGCACAGATACGCAGTATTTT	CASSWGGLQGSSTDTQYF
TRBJ1-2	-	TRBV5-8	-	TGTGCCAGCAGCTGGGCGCCTGAGCCCGATAACTATGGCTACACCTTC	CASSWAPEPDNYGYTF
TRBJ2-6	-	TRBV5-4	-	TGTGCCAGCAGCCCCGGTGGATACCGCTCTGGGGCCAACGTCCTGACTTTC	CASSPGGYRSGANVLTF
TRBJ2-1	TRBD2	TRBV10-3	-	TGTGCCATCAGAAAAGAACCACTTGGTAGCGGGAGGGCCAGTTTGGATGAGCAGTTCTTC	CAIRKEPLGSGRASLDEQFF
TRBJ1-2	-	TRBV28	hyperexpanded	TGTGCCAGCAGTTCCCCCTCCGGGTCAGGGTATGGCTACACCTTC	CASSSPSGSGYGYTF